This is a list of T cell receptor beta chains from one sample in a study of Ad26.COV2.S vaccination and SARS-CoV-2 variants. Clones were sequenced by immunoSEQ multiplex PCR, and TCRdb holds only the in-frame ones, with some missing. The data hold approximately 340,000 clones, with just over 90% observed a single time. The specimen was peripheral blood, collected after recovery from COVID-19. These receptors were obtained from a human donor who had recovered from COVID-19. CDR3s include the opening cysteine and the closing phenylalanine or tryptophan. D genes are given only for firm matches. A row's size may be missing; if present it is once, few, many or a size class.

v_call	j_call	d_call	clone_size	cdr3_aa	cdr3_nt
TRBV7-5	TRBJ1-5	NA	NA	CARSLVRDRANSNQPQHF	TGTGCCAGAAGCTTAGTTCGGGACAGGGCAAATAGCAATCAGCCCCAGCATTTT
TRBV7-9	TRBJ2-3	NA	NA	CASSEDVGVDTQYF	TGTGCCAGCAGCGAGGATGTTGGGGTAGATACGCAGTATTTT
TRBV7-8	TRBJ1-2	TRBD1	NA	CAILQGNYGYTF	TGTGCCATCCTACAGGGGAACTATGGCTACACCTTC
TRBV10-2	TRBJ2-5	NA	few	CASSWADQETQYF	TGCGCCAGCAGTTGGGCGGACCAAGAGACCCAGTACTTC
TRBV2	TRBJ2-2	TRBD1	NA	CASTADRGDPAGELFF	TGTGCCAGCACCGCGGACAGGGGCGACCCCGCCGGGGAGCTGTTTTTT
TRBV2	TRBJ2-7	TRBD1	once	CASRLTGGPTYEQYF	TGTGCCAGCAGGCTGACAGGGGGCCCCACCTACGAGCAGTACTTC
TRBV12-3/TRBV12-4	TRBJ1-6	TRBD1	NA	CASRRQGDSPLHF	TGTGCCAGCAGACGACAGGGGGATTCACCCCTCCACTTT
TRBV6-5	TRBJ1-1	TRBD1	NA	CASSSSTGANTEAFF	TGTGCCAGCAGCTCTTCGACAGGGGCGAACACTGAAGCTTTCTTT
TRBV2	TRBJ2-5	NA	once	CASSEGLAKEETQYF	TGTGCCAGCAGTGAAGGTCTAGCTAAGGAAGAGACCCAGTACTTC
TRBV6-5	TRBJ2-1	TRBD1	NA	CASSYPGQGRDEQFF	TGTGCCAGCAGTTACCCGGGACAGGGTAGGGATGAGCAGTTCTTC
TRBV4-1	TRBJ1-5	NA	NA	CASSQEWGTRNQPQHF	TGCGCCAGCAGCCAAGAGTGGGGGACCCGCAATCAGCCCCAGCATTTT
TRBV7-9	TRBJ1-5	NA	NA	CASRLGTDNQPQHF	TGTGCCAGCAGACTGGGGACGGACAATCAGCCCCAGCATTTT
TRBV5-1	TRBJ1-2	TRBD1	NA	CASSPEDGQGRDGYTF	TGCGCCAGCAGCCCGGAAGACGGACAGGGGAGGGATGGCTACACCTTC
TRBV3-1/TRBV3-2	TRBJ2-5	TRBD2	once	CASSQDSGGGETQYF	TGTGCCAGCAGCCAAGATAGCGGGGGCGGGGAGACCCAGTACTTC
TRBV5-4	TRBJ1-1	NA	NA	CASSLRQASGTEAFF	TGTGCCAGCAGCTTGCGACAGGCTAGCGGCACTGAAGCTTTCTTT
TRBV9	TRBJ2-5	TRBD2	once	CASSVASGGRETQYF	TGTGCCAGCAGCGTAGCCAGCGGGGGGCGGGAGACCCAGTACTTC
TRBV4-1	TRBJ1-2	NA	NA	CASSQESGPAYGYTF	TGCGCCAGCAGCCAAGAAAGTGGGCCCGCATATGGCTACACCTTC
TRBV27	TRBJ2-3	NA	NA	CASSFTPPASNWADTQYF	TGTGCCAGCAGTTTTACCCCCCCCGCTAGCAATTGGGCAGATACGCAGTATTTT
TRBV9	TRBJ1-2	TRBD1	NA	CASSVDRGGYGYTF	TGTGCCAGCAGCGTAGACAGGGGAGGGTATGGCTACACCTTC
TRBV18	TRBJ1-2	TRBD1	NA	CASSPGTVRNSGGYTF	TGTGCCAGCTCACCAGGGACAGTTCGGAATAGTGGTGGCTACACCTTC
TRBV6-1	TRBJ1-5	NA	NA	CASSEDFRGSNQPQHF	TGTGCCAGCAGTGAAGATTTCCGGGGCAGCAATCAGCCCCAGCATTTT
TRBV9	TRBJ2-3	TRBD1	once	CASSTGGTGRPTDTQYF	TGTGCCAGCAGCACAGGAGGGACAGGGAGGCCCACAGATACGCAGTATTTT
TRBV27	TRBJ1-6	TRBD1	few	CASRPGDRNSPLHF	TGTGCCAGCAGGCCAGGGGACAGAAATTCACCCCTCCACTTT
TRBV6-5	TRBJ1-3	TRBD1	NA	CASSSGTGLPNTIYF	TGTGCCAGCAGTTCCGGGACAGGCCTCCCAAACACCATATATTTT
TRBV10-2	TRBJ1-1	NA	NA	CASSGRGTEAFF	TGCGCCAGCTCAGGTCGGGGCACTGAAGCTTTCTTT
TRBV5-6	TRBJ1-2	NA	NA	CASSLIQTSYGYTF	TGTGCCAGCAGCTTGATCCAGACTTCGTATGGCTACACCTTC
TRBV19	TRBJ1-6	NA	NA	CASSEGVRSPLHF	TGTGCCAGTAGTGAAGGGGTTAGGTCACCCCTCCACTTT